These 18 T cell receptor beta chains originate from one sample sequenced in a study of cytomegalovirus exposure and HLA in healthy donors. The PCR was carried out with 60 Vbeta primers and 13 Jbeta primers. Clones were read by immunoSEQ multiplex PCR, and TCRdb kept only the in-frame ones, dropping some. The table has 100,000 to 150,000 clones, 81% seen once; the top ten hold 2% to 2.5%. Sequenced material: PBMCs. The receptors originated from a woman aged 40 to 49 in good health and CMV-seronegative.

The rearrangement links TRBV10-2 to TRBJ1-1, with a possible D match to TRBD1 (6 bases). CDR1 and CDR2 from the germline V gene are WSHSY and SAAADI. V was trimmed by 7 bases and J by 3 bases, leaving 12 bases between them. The CDR3 has 13 amino acids. Here the CDR3 reads CASIGQGYTEAFF. CDR3 coding DNA: TGCGCCAGCATCGGGCAGGGGTACACTGAAGCTTTCTTT.

This rearrangement joins TRBV7-2 to TRBJ1-1, with D possibly being TRBD1 (6 bases). Trimming left V 5 bases short and J 5 bases short, with 15 bases between. There are 14 residues in the CDR3. The V gene's germline CDR1 is SGHTA and CDR2 FQGNSA. This CDR3 reads CASSPKQGGTEAFF. The CDR3 nucleotides are TGTGCCAGCAGCCCAAAACAGGGAGGGACTGAAGCTTTCTTT.

The chain combines TRBV7-9 with TRBJ2-3; 7 bases agree with TRBD2. The CDR3 is made up of 16 amino acids. V gave up 2 bases and J gave up 2 bases; unmatched junction bases: 7. The germline V gene has CDR1 SEHNR and CDR2 FQNEAQ (reference sequence). CDR3 bases: TGTGCCAGCAGCTTATTTCGGCGGGGGAACACAGATACGCAGTATTTT. This sequence encodes CASSLFRRGNTDTQYF.

The chain couples TRBV10-1 to TRBJ2-1, with D perhaps matching TRBD2 (5 bases). Trimming cost V 3 bases and J 2 bases, with 11 bases left between them. This CDR3 comprises 15 residues. Germline values: CDR1 WNHNN, CDR2 SYGVQD (reference sequence). CDR3 residues: CASSEEGLTYNEQFF. In DNA form, the CDR3 reads TGCGCCAGCAGTGAAGAGGGTCTAACCTACAATGAGCAGTTCTTC.

The chain recombines TRBV5-4 with TRBJ2-3; 8 bases are a match to TRBD2. The CDR3 covers 15 residues. V shed 3 bases and J 3 bases; nucleotides not matched to a gene: 6. Germline V gene data show CDR1 as SGHNT and CDR2 as YYREEE (reference sequence). The DNA of the CDR3 is TGTGCCAGCAGCTGGGGACTAGGAGGTACAGATACGCAGTATTTT. Translation gives CASSWGLGGTDTQYF.

The chain is built from TRBV10-2 and TRBJ2-7; TRBD2 might be the D (5 bases). The germline V and J ends were trimmed by 0 bases and 3 bases, with 12 bases remaining between them. The CDR3 length is 15 residues. Germline CDR1 is WSHSY and CDR2 is SAAADI. This CDR3 reads CASSESIDTSYEQYF. The CDR3 DNA reads TGCGCCAGCAGTGAGTCGATTGACACTAGCTACGAGCAGTACTTC.

The rearrangement uses TRBV4-3 and TRBJ2-5; 13 bases are shared with TRBD2. This CDR3 has 19 amino acids. From germline, CDR1 is LGHNA and CDR2 YSLEER. Trimming took 0 bases from V and 4 from J; bases not matched to a gene: 11. CDR3 sequence reads: CASSQDFRGLAGVGETQYF. For the CDR3, the DNA is TGCGCCAGCAGCCAAGATTTCCGAGGACTAGCGGGAGTGGGAGAGACCCAGTACTTC.

V gene TRBV4-1 combines with J gene TRBJ1-6; 7 positions agree with TRBD1. The junction had 9 bases not matched to a gene; V was cut back by 1 base and J by 6 bases. Germline loops: CDR1 MGHRA, CDR2 YSYEKL. The CDR3 extends over 17 amino acids. CDR3 in DNA: TGCGCCAGCAGCCAAGGGACACAGGGGAGACTTAATTCACCCCTCCACTTT. Protein sequence: CASSQGTQGRLNSPLHF.

CDR3 residues: CASSSSNDSNSGNTIYF. CDR3 DNA: TGTGCCAGCAGCTCAAGCAACGACTCAAACTCTGGAAACACCATATATTTT. The V call is TRBV5-4, the J call TRBJ1-3; unclear D gene. Germline V CDR1 and CDR2: SGHNT, YYREEE (reference sequence). V lost 3 bases, J lost 0 bases, and 16 bases lay in between. CDR3 length: 17 residues.

This clone was counted between two and nine times. The V gene is TRBV7-9, the J gene TRBJ1-1; tentatively, D is TRBD1 (5 bases). Trimming removed 4 bases at V and 1 base at J, with 7 bases between. The germline CDR1 and CDR2 sequences are SEHNR and FQNEAQ (reference sequence). This CDR3 is built from 13 residues. The CDR3 region has the DNA TGTGCCAGCAGCTCGGACAAGAACACTGAAGCTTTCTTT. Translation: CASSSDKNTEAFF. The whole variable domain, filled in from reference TRBV7-9 and TRBJ1-1, reads DTGVSQNPRHKITKRGQNVTFRCDPISEHNRLYWYRQTLGQGPEFLTYFQNEAQLEKSRLLSDRFSAERPKGSFSTLEIQRTEQGDSAMYLCASSSDKNTEAFFGQGTRLTVV.

V usage is TRBV11-2 and J usage is TRBJ2-4, with 14 bases matching TRBD2. The CDR3 covers 18 residues. V was clipped by 5 bases and J by 1 base; unmatched bases: 7. Germline-derived CDR1 and CDR2 are SGHAT and FQNNGV. The CDR3, as DNA: TGTGCCAGCAGCCTATCAAGGACTAGCGGGGGGGCCAAAAACATTCAGTACTTC. Translation gives CASSLSRTSGGAKNIQYF.

The rearrangement links TRBV4-3 to TRBJ2-5; 8 nucleotides match TRBD2. The V segment lost 0 bases and the J segment 0 bases; nucleotides outside the gene matches: 6. Germline-derived CDR1 and CDR2 are LGHNA and YSLEER. The CDR3 sequence is 17 residues long. CDR3 residues: CASSQDTAGGYQETQYF. The CDR3 DNA sequence: TGCGCCAGCAGCCAAGATACGGCGGGAGGCTACCAAGAGACCCAGTACTTC.

Here the CDR3 DNA reads TGTGCCAGCAGCTTGGGCGCCGGGACTAGCACAGATACGCAGTATTTT. Amino acid sequence: CASSLGAGTSTDTQYF. The rearrangement links TRBV5-4 to TRBJ2-3; TRBD2 is a possible D gene (6 bases). From germline, CDR1 is SGHNT and CDR2 YYREEE (reference sequence). V lost 0 bases to trimming and J lost 0 bases, with 11 bases between them. CDR3 size: 16 residues.

The chain uses TRBV7-2 and TRBJ1-2; D perhaps matches TRBD1 (5 bases). The V end was cut by 1 base, the J end by 4 bases, with 7 bases between. The CDR3 length is 13 residues. CDR1 is SGHTA and CDR2 is FQGNSA in the germline V gene. The CDR3 here is CASSLGGGYGYTF. CDR3 bases: TGTGCCAGCAGCTTAGGGGGCGGCTATGGCTACACCTTC.

The chain carries TRBV5-1 and TRBJ1-6, with no clear D. Germline CDR1 is SGHRS and CDR2 is YFSETQ. V shed 5 bases and J shed 0 bases, with 12 bases lying between them. This CDR3 spans 16 amino acids. CDR3 protein: CASRFRGSSYNSPLHF. The CDR3, as DNA: TGCGCCAGCAGATTCCGGGGTAGCTCCTATAATTCACCCCTCCACTTT.

The chain couples TRBV28 to TRBJ2-2; D possibly corresponds to TRBD1 (5 bases). Per the germline V gene, CDR1 is MDHEN and CDR2 is SYDVKM. Deletions cut 5 bases from V and 5 bases from J, with 12 bases between. The CDR3 sequence is 14 residues long. DNA for the CDR3: TGTGCCAGCAGTGGACAAATCCTGACCGGGGAGCTGTTTTTT. This translates into CASSGQILTGELFF.

This rearrangement joins TRBV9 to TRBJ2-7, with TRBD2 as a possible D gene (6 bases). Trimming left V 4 bases short and J 3 bases short, with 14 bases between. Germline CDR1 is SGDLS and CDR2 is YYNGEE. This CDR3 contains 14 residues. Here the CDR3 reads CASSLTSGGYEQYF. The CDR3 DNA sequence: TGTGCCAGCAGCCTGACGTCCGGGGGCTACGAGCAGTACTTC.

The J gene is TRBJ2-1, the V gene TRBV10-2; 8 bases fit TRBD1. After removal of 3 bases from V and 7 bases from J, the junction contained 8 bases not matched to a gene. CDR1 is WSHSY and CDR2 is SAAADI in the germline V gene. The CDR3 spans 15 residues. CDR3: CASSDFGQGLNEQFF. CDR3 nucleotide sequence: TGCGCCAGCAGTGATTTTGGACAGGGCCTTAATGAGCAGTTCTTC.